These 25 T cell receptor beta chains share one sample of origin, sequenced in a study of human T cells and chemical hapten exposure. The time point denotes: patch test 1, 2 weeks after DPC sensitization. Regarding treatment: therapeutic diphenylcyclopropenone sensitization with weekly scalp DPC. TCRdb re-analysed the RACE reads in MiXCR, keeping a single row per CDR3 protein. Here the sample spans about 340,000 distinct CDR3 sequences, under 8% being singletons. The material was whole blood, obtained in connection with sensitization to the hapten diphenylcyclopropenone (DPC). These receptor sequences come from a woman younger than 30 with alopecia areata. Some clones in this sample may be carry-over from other donors' samples.

CDR3 nucleotide sequence: TGTGCCAGTAGGTTCACGGAGGGGGCGCGCGGCTACACCTTC. Its translation: CASRFTEGARGYTF. The rearrangement uses TRBV19 and TRBJ1-2, with 7 bases aligning to TRBD1. Germline assignment: CDR1 LNHDA and CDR2 SQIVND (reference sequence). V was clipped by 6 bases and J by 8 bases; unmatched bases: 12. CDR3 length: 14 residues. The entire variable domain, with the rest obtained from reference TRBV19 and TRBJ1-2, is as follows: DGGITQSPKYLFRKEGQNVTLSCEQNLNHDAMYWYRQDPGQGLRLIYYSQIVNDFQKGDIAEGYSVSREKKESFPLTVTSAQKNPTAFYLCASRFTEGARGYTFGSGTRLTVV.

This clonotype was counted only a few times. The chain uses TRBV3-1 and TRBJ2-1, with 12 bases identical to TRBD2. CDR3 size: 17 residues. Germline lookup yields CDR1 LGHDT and CDR2 YNNKEL (reference sequence). V shed 0 bases, J shed 10 bases, and the junction held 10 bases outside the gene matches. For the CDR3, the DNA is TGTGCCAGCAGCCAAGACCTAGCGGGGGGGCCACGGCACGAGCAGTTCTTC. Amino acids: CASSQDLAGGPRHEQFF.

This clonotype showed up many times. This rearrangement joins TRBV7-3 to TRBJ1-6, with D perhaps TRBD1 (6 bases). CDR1 SGHTA and CDR2 FQGTGA come from the germline V gene. V lost 1 base to trimming and J lost 5 bases, with 9 bases between them. CDR3 length: 15 residues. The chain's CDR3 is CASSLRGRDNSPLHF. The CDR3 DNA is TGTGCCAGCAGCTTAAGGGGGCGTGATAATTCACCCCTCCACTTT.

This clonotype was recorded many times. This CDR3 reads CASSRKVADYNEQFF. DNA of the CDR3: TGCGCCAGCAGCCGGAAAGTGGCGGATTACAATGAGCAGTTCTTC. The rearrangement joins TRBV4-3 to TRBJ2-1; D gene unclear. Trimming left V 4 bases short and J 4 bases short, with 14 bases between. CDR3 length: 15 residues. The germline V gene has CDR1 LGHNA and CDR2 YSLEER.

This clonotype was counted ten times or more. The V gene is TRBV20-1, the J gene TRBJ2-3, with a weak D call TRBD2 (6 bases). CDR3 length: 12 amino acids. Trimming took off 4 bases at V and 5 bases at J, with 10 bases between the two ends. Per the germline V gene, CDR1 is DFQATT and CDR2 is SNEGSKA (reference sequence). CDR3 region: CSANGGEDTQYF. In DNA form, the CDR3 reads TGCAGTGCTAACGGCGGGGAAGATACGCAGTATTTT.

The rearrangement links TRBV6-6 to TRBJ2-7; TRBD1 agrees at 7 bases. J was trimmed by 3 bases and V by 5 bases; bases with no gene match: 13. CDR3 length: 16 residues. Germline V gene data show CDR1 as MNHNY and CDR2 as SVGAGI (reference sequence). CDR3 in amino acids: CASSRAIRDSHYEQYF. The CDR3 DNA sequence: TGTGCCAGCAGTAGGGCCATCAGGGACAGTCACTACGAGCAGTACTTC.

The chain recombines TRBV6-5 with TRBJ1-5, with D unresolved. The length of the CDR3 is 15 residues. Trimming took off 10 bases at V and 0 bases at J, with 16 bases between the two ends. The germline CDR1 and CDR2 sequences are MNHEY and SVGAGI. This chain's CDR3 is CATRFTWYSNQPQHF. In DNA form, the CDR3 reads TGTGCCACCAGGTTCACATGGTATAGCAATCAGCCCCAGCATTTT.

CDR3 loop: CASSLGSGRPDSPLHF. DNA for the CDR3: TGTGCCAGCAGCTTAGGGTCAGGCAGGCCCGATTCACCCCTCCACTTT. This chain links TRBV7-2 with TRBJ1-6; D not certain. CDR1 and CDR2 (germline): SGHTA, FQGNSA. V was trimmed by 1 base and J by 8 bases, leaving 15 bases between them. CDR3 length: 16 amino acids.

This clonotype was counted a few times. Written as DNA, the CDR3 is TGTGCCAGCAGCAACAGGGGGCAAAGCCAGCCCCAGCATTTT. This sequence encodes CASSNRGQSQPQHF. V gene TRBV6-5 combines with J gene TRBJ1-5; 9 positions match TRBD1. The germline gives CDR1 MNHEY, CDR2 SVGAGI. V lost 6 bases and J lost 7; bases outside the gene matches: 7. This CDR3 spans 14 amino acids.

This clonotype was found a few times. The chain is built from TRBV7-2 and TRBJ1-5; D is ambiguous. This CDR3 spans 14 amino acids. Per the germline V gene, CDR1 is SGHTA and CDR2 is FQGNSA. Trimming removed 2 bases from V and 4 bases from J, with 9 bases in between. CDR3 DNA: TGTGCCAGCAGCTTACTATCGGTTAATCAGCCCCAGCATTTT. This translates into CASSLLSVNQPQHF.

In its sample, this clonotype was seen many times. The chain uses TRBV19 and TRBJ2-6; D unclear. CDR3 length: 11 amino acids. Germline V CDR1 and CDR2: LNHDA, SQIVND (reference sequence). The V gene lost 9 bases and the J gene lost 2 bases, with 2 bases spanning the gap. The CDR3 reads CASTGANVLTF. The CDR3 bases are TGTGCCAGCACTGGGGCCAACGTCCTGACTTTC.

The rearrangement uses TRBV28 and TRBJ1-1, with no clear D. Trimming shortened V by 6 bases and J by 1 base, and 3 bases separated the two germline ends. The CDR3 contains 11 residues. CDR1 is MDHEN and CDR2 is SYDVKM in the germline V gene. DNA of the CDR3: TGTGCCAGCAGGGAGAACACTGAAGCTTTCTTT. It codes for CASRENTEAFF.

This clonotype was picked up many times. This rearrangement joins TRBV7-8 to TRBJ1-4; no clear D gene. This CDR3 is built from 14 residues. CDR1 is SGHVS and CDR2 is FQNEAQ in the germline V gene. V lost 5 bases and J lost 8, with 15 bases in between. The CDR3 is CASSPFRGEEKLFF. CDR3 DNA: TGTGCCAGCAGCCCATTTAGAGGAGAAGAAAAACTGTTTTTT.

This clonotype was seen a handful of times. V and J are TRBV7-2 and TRBJ1-5; no reliable D call. Between the trimmed V and J ends, which lost 1 base and 2 bases, there was a span of 12 bases. The CDR3 runs 16 residues. CDR1 is SGHTA and CDR2 is FQGNSA in the germline V gene. The CDR3 coding sequence is TGTGCCAGCAGCTTAGTTGAGGTTCTTGGCAATCAGCCCCAGCATTTT. Translation: CASSLVEVLGNQPQHF.

This clonotype was detected a few times. This chain connects TRBV12-3 or TRBV12-4 to TRBJ1-4, with 9 bases lining up with TRBD1. J was trimmed by 16 bases and V by 6 bases; bases with no gene match: 12. The CDR3 runs to 13 residues. In DNA, the CDR3 is TGTGCCAGCAGCCCACAGGGGGCCGATCGGGAGTTTTTT. Residues: CASSPQGADREFF.

The chain is built from TRBV29-1 and TRBJ2-1; D uncertain. Germline loops: CDR1 SQVTM, CDR2 ANQGSEA. V dropped 2 bases and J dropped 6 bases, with 2 bases sitting between them. The CDR3 runs 10 residues. The CDR3: CSVETNEQFF. The DNA for the CDR3 is TGCAGCGTTGAAACCAATGAGCAGTTCTTC.

This clonotype was seen more than once but under ten times. The V call is TRBV6-1, the J call TRBJ2-1; 7 nucleotides line up with TRBD2. V shed 4 bases, J shed 3 bases, and the junction held 0 bases outside the gene matches. CDR1 is MNHNS and CDR2 is SASEGT in the germline V gene. This CDR3 contains 13 residues. CDR3 sequence: CASSGDYYNEQFF. CDR3 sequence (DNA): TGTGCCAGCAGTGGGGACTACTACAATGAGCAGTTCTTC.

The chain employs TRBV20-1 and TRBJ2-3; 9 positions match TRBD2. The CDR3 is made up of 17 amino acids. Germline CDR1 reads DFQATT; CDR2 reads SNEGSKA (reference sequence). The V segment lost 0 bases and the J segment 1 base; nucleotides outside the gene matches: 8. The CDR3 here is CSARDTAGGPRTDTQYF. Written as DNA, the CDR3 is TGCAGTGCTAGAGATACCGCGGGGGGGCCCCGCACAGATACGCAGTATTTT.

The table lists this clonotype with many counts. The chain combines TRBV5-1 with TRBJ2-4; D call uncertain. V was pared by 0 bases and J by 8 bases, with 9 bases between. Germline CDR1 and CDR2: SGHRS and YFSETQ. The length of the CDR3 is 13 residues. CDR3 bases: TGCGCCAGCAGCTTGGCCAGTGTTGACATTCAGTACTTC. This gives the protein CASSLASVDIQYF.

A remark on this clonotype: The junction departs from the called germline gene at one end, perhaps through a read error. This chain connects TRBV5-6 to TRBJ2-3, with D maybe TRBD2 (6 bases). Germline CDR1 reads SGHDT; CDR2 reads YYEEEE. The CDR3 is made up of 13 amino acids. CDR3 loop: CASSLAGGETRYF. As DNA, the CDR3 is TGTGCCAGCAGCTTGGCTGGAGGGGAAACGCGGTATTTT.

This clonotype was detected a few times. This chain links TRBV6-2 or TRBV6-3 with TRBJ2-6; D is unresolved. This CDR3 has 19 amino acids. Germline-derived CDR1 and CDR2 are MNHEY and SVGEGT. The V gene lost 4 bases and the J gene lost 0 bases, with 19 bases spanning the gap. For the CDR3, the DNA is TGTGCCAGCAGTTCCAACACCATAACAGTTTTCTCTGGGGCCAACGTCCTGACTTTC. Translated, it gives CASSSNTITVFSGANVLTF.

This chain uses TRBV5-1 with TRBJ1-5; D not resolved. Germline CDR1 is SGHRS and CDR2 is YFSETQ. The CDR3 consists of 14 residues. Trimming shortened V by 4 bases and J by 4 bases, and 12 bases separated the two germline ends. The CDR3 sequence: CASSPGGLNQPQHF. The DNA for the CDR3 is TGCGCCAGCAGCCCCGGCGGCCTTAATCAGCCCCAGCATTTT.

This clonotype was picked up a small number of times. The chain employs TRBV5-6 and TRBJ2-3; D could derive from TRBD1 or TRBD2 (5 bases each). The germline V gene encodes CDR1 SGHDT and CDR2 YYEEEE. This CDR3 has 16 amino acids. V dropped 3 bases and J dropped 2 bases, with 16 bases sitting between them. For the CDR3, the DNA is TGTGCCAGCAGCTCGAAACGGGACCTAGACACAGATACGCAGTATTTT. This sequence encodes CASSSKRDLDTDTQYF.

This clonotype was recorded many times. The chain employs TRBV29-1 and TRBJ1-1, with a tentative D call TRBD1 (6 bases). Germline V gene data show CDR1 as SQVTM and CDR2 as ANQGSEA. CDR3 length equals 12 residues. The V end was cut by 7 bases, the J end by 1 base, with 10 bases between. The CDR3 region has the DNA TGCAGCGCCGACAGGACGAACACTGAAGCTTTCTTT. Its protein is CSADRTNTEAFF.

This chain links TRBV12-3 or TRBV12-4 with TRBJ1-6; D remains unclear. V lost 3 bases, J lost 8 bases, and 8 bases lay in between. CDR3 length: 13 residues. CDR3 bases: TGTGCCAGCAGTTTGAACAGAGATTCACCCCTCCACTTT. It is translated as CASSLNRDSPLHF.